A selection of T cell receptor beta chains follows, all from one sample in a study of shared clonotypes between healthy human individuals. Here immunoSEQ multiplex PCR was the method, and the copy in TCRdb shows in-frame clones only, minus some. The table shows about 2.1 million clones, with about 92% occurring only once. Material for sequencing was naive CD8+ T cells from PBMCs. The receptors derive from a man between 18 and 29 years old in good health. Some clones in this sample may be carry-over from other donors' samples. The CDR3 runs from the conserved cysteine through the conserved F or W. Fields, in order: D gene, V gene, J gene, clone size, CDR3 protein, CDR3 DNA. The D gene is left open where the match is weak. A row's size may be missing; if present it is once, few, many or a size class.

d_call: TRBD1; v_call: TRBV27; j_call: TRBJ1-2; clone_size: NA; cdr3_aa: CASSSLRQGVSYGYTF; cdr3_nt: TGTGCCAGCAGTTCCCTCAGACAGGGGGTGTCCTATGGCTACACCTTC
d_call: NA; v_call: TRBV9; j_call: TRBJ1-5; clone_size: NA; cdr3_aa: CASSAGTGGAFNQPQHF; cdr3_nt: TGTGCCAGCAGCGCGGGGACGGGGGGCGCGTTCAATCAGCCCCAGCATTTT
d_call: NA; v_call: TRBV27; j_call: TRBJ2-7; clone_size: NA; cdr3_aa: CASSFGGSIYEQYF; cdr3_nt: TGTGCCAGCAGTTTCGGTGGGAGTATCTACGAGCAGTACTTC
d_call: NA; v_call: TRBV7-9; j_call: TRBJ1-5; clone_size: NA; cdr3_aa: CASRRGTQPQHF; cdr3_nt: TGTGCCTCGCGTCGGGGAACCCAGCCCCAGCATTTT
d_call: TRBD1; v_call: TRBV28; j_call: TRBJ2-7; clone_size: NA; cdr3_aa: CASRPGQAVYEQYF; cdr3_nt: TGTGCCAGCAGGCCGGGACAGGCCGTCTACGAGCAGTACTTC
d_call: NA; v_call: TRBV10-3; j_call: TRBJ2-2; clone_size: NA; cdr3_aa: CAITPRNTGELFF; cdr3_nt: TGTGCCATCACCCCACGAAACACCGGGGAGCTGTTTTTT
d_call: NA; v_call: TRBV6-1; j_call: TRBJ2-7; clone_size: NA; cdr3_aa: CASSERYRTLDEQYF; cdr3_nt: TGTGCCAGCAGTGAAAGGTACAGAACCCTCGACGAGCAGTACTTC
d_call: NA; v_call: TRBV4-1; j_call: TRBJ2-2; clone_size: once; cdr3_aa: CASSHPPGGYSNTGELFF; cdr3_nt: TGCGCCAGCAGCCACCCCCCTGGCGGATATTCGAACACCGGGGAGCTGTTTTTT
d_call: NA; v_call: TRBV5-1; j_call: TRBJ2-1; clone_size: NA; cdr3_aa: CASSLAGLAYNEQFF; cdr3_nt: TGCGCCAGCAGCTTGGCGGGGCTAGCCTACAATGAGCAGTTCTTC
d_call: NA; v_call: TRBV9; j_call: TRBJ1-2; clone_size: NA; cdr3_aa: CASSVGRQQNYGYTF; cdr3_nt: TGTGCCAGCAGCGTAGGACGACAGCAGAACTATGGCTACACCTTC
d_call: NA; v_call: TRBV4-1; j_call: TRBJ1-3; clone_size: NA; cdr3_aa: CASSQVGGHTIYF; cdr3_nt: TGCGCCAGCAGCCAAGTCGGGGGACACACCATATATTTT
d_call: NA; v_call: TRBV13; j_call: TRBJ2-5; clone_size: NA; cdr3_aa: CASSLGGPPQETQYF; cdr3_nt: TGTGCCAGCAGCTTAGGAGGCCCACCCCAAGAGACCCAGTACTTC
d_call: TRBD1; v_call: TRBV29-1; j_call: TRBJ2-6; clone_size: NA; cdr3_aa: CSARDREGSGANVLTF; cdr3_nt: TGCAGCGCACGGGACAGGGAGGGATCTGGGGCCAACGTCCTGACTTTC
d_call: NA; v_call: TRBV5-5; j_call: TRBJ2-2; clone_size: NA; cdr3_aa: CASNRDIVRVSSGELFF; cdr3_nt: TGTGCCAGCAACAGGGACATCGTAAGGGTTAGCTCCGGGGAGCTGTTTTTT
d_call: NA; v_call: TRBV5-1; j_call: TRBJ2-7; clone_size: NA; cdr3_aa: CASRESPGSTYEQYF; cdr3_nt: TGCGCCAGCAGAGAAAGCCCGGGGTCTACCTACGAGCAGTACTTC
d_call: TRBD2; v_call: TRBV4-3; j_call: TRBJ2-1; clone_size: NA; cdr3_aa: CASSQRLAGARDEQFF; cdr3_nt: TGCGCCAGCAGCCAGCGTCTAGCGGGAGCTCGGGATGAGCAGTTCTTC
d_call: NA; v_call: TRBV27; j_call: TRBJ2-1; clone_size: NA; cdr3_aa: CASSLRQANNEQFF; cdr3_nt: TGTGCCAGCAGTCTCAGACAGGCAAACAATGAGCAGTTCTTC
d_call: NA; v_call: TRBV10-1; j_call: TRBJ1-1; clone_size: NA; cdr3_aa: CASSDRTEEAFF; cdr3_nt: TGCGCCAGCAGTGACAGGACAGAGGAAGCTTTCTTT
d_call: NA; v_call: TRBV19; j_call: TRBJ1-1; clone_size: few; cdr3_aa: CASSIKTQASKTFF; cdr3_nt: TGTGCCAGTAGTATCAAGACACAAGCATCGAAAACTTTCTTT
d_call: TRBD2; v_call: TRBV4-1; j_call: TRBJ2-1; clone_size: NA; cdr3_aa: CASSQVAGEYNEQFF; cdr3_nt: TGCGCCAGCAGCCAAGTAGCGGGAGAGTACAATGAGCAGTTCTTC
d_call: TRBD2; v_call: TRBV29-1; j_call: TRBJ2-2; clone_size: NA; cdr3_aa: CSVLFPPGTSGRYEELFF; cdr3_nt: TGCAGCGTGCTCTTCCCTCCCGGGACTAGCGGGAGATACGAGGAGCTGTTTTTT
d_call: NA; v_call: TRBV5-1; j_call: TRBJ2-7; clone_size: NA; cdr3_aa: CASSLVPGSTYEQYF; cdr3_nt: TGCGCCAGCAGCTTGGTACCCGGGTCTACCTACGAGCAGTACTTC
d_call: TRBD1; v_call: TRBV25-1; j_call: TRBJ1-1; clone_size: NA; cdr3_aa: CASSDDRGDTEAFF; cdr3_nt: TGTGCCAGCAGTGACGACAGGGGGGACACTGAAGCTTTCTTT